This is a list of T cell receptor beta chains from one sample in a study of blood T cell repertoires in COVID-19. Here immunoSEQ multiplex PCR was the method, and the copy in TCRdb shows in-frame clones only, minus some. The sample yields 65,000 to 100,000 clones, 89% seen once. The sequencing sample was made of peripheral blood. Receptors originate from a man aged 50-59 years with acute or convalescent COVID-19. Both conserved end residues are part of each CDR3. A D gene is named only where the DNA matches it firmly. Clone size is stated in some rows and not others, as once, few, many or a class when expanded.

j_call clone_size v_call d_call cdr3_aa cdr3_nt
TRBJ1-1 NA TRBV21-1 NA CASSNMVRPLGLF TGTGCCAGCAGCAATATGGTACGGCCGCTTGGGCTCTTT
TRBJ2-3 NA TRBV5-1 TRBD1 CASAPGTGAADTQYF TGCGCCAGCGCTCCCGGGACAGGGGCTGCAGATACGCAGTATTTT
TRBJ1-5 NA TRBV28 NA CASNSFNMRPQHF TGTGCCAGCAACAGTTTCAATATGCGGCCCCAGCATTTT
TRBJ1-2 NA TRBV19 TRBD1 CASRPRGTGDYGYTF TGTGCCAGTAGGCCTCGGGGGACAGGGGACTATGGCTACACCTTC
TRBJ1-2 once TRBV10-1 NA CASSDIALANYGYTF TGCGCCAGCAGTGACATAGCACTAGCTAACTATGGCTACACCTTC
TRBJ2-3 NA TRBV25-1 NA CASSEMTGGTDTQYF TGTGCCAGCAGTGAAATGACGGGGGGCACAGATACGCAGTATTTT
TRBJ1-2 NA TRBV5-6 NA CASSLNGDWDGYTF TGTGCCAGCAGCCTCAACGGAGACTGGGATGGCTACACCTTC
TRBJ2-7 NA TRBV21-1 NA CASSKAPRSSYEQYF TGTGCCAGCAGCAAAGCTCCCAGGTCCTCCTACGAGCAGTACTTC
TRBJ1-5 NA TRBV30 NA CAWTAGGNQPQHF TGTGCCTGGACAGCCGGGGGCAATCAGCCCCAGCATTTT
TRBJ1-3 NA TRBV3-1/TRBV3-2 NA CASSPGGMGNTIYF TGTGCCAGCAGCCCCGGAGGAATGGGAAACACCATATATTTT
TRBJ2-5 NA TRBV6-5 TRBD2 CASTPLAGGQETQYF TGTGCCAGCACCCCGCTAGCGGGGGGCCAAGAGACCCAGTACTTC
TRBJ2-2 NA TRBV5-4 NA CASRSVNTGELFF TGTGCCAGCCGCAGTGTCAACACCGGGGAGCTGTTTTTT
TRBJ2-5 NA TRBV7-8 TRBD1 CASSPRTGHVETQYF TGTGCCAGCAGCCCCCGGACAGGGCACGTAGAGACCCAGTACTTC
TRBJ2-5 NA TRBV6-5 TRBD2 CASRVQTSSETQYF TGTGCCAGCAGGGTCCAGACTAGCTCCGAGACCCAGTACTTC
TRBJ1-2 once TRBV5-1 NA CASSSPGSNYGYTF TGCGCCAGCAGTTCCCCCGGGAGCAACTATGGCTACACCTTC
TRBJ1-2 NA TRBV7-8 TRBD1 CASSKGQGLYGYTF TGTGCCAGCAGCAAGGGACAGGGACTCTATGGCTACACCTTC
TRBJ1-6 NA TRBV7-2 TRBD1 CASSPRQGPMTPLHF TGTGCCAGCAGCCCAAGACAGGGGCCAATGACACCCCTCCACTTT
TRBJ1-1 NA TRBV2 NA CASSERVWQGLSTEAFF TGTGCCAGCAGTGAAAGAGTATGGCAGGGGTTGAGCACTGAAGCTTTCTTT
TRBJ2-5 NA TRBV3-1/TRBV3-2 NA CASRERDSRSETQYF TGTGCCAGCAGGGAACGGGACTCGCGGTCGGAGACCCAGTACTTC
TRBJ1-2 NA TRBV19 NA CASSIQVSYGYTF TGTGCCAGTAGTATACAGGTCTCCTATGGCTACACCTTC
TRBJ1-1 NA TRBV28 TRBD1 CASTPGGSRPEAFF TGTGCCAGCACTCCAGGGGGGAGCAGGCCGGAAGCTTTCTTT
TRBJ2-3 NA TRBV5-4 NA CASSLDLASSTDTQYF TGTGCCAGCAGCTTGGACCTAGCGTCTAGCACAGATACGCAGTATTTT
TRBJ1-5 NA TRBV10-3 TRBD1 CASRGDRDGKPQHF TGTGCCTCCCGGGGGGACAGGGATGGGAAGCCCCAGCATTTT
TRBJ2-2 NA TRBV4-1 NA CASSLKEQGVGELFF TGCGCCAGCAGCCTGAAAGAACAGGGCGTCGGGGAGCTGTTTTTT
TRBJ1-2 NA TRBV7-2 NA CASSLSPNLGQNLGYTF TGTGCCAGCAGCTTATCCCCGAACCTGGGCCAAAATCTTGGCTACACCTTC
TRBJ2-1 NA TRBV27 NA CASSLESARYNEQFF TGTGCCAGCAGTCTCGAAAGCGCCCGGTACAATGAGCAGTTCTTC
TRBJ1-1 NA TRBV19 NA CASSFDSLNTEAFF TGTGCCAGTAGTTTTGATAGCTTGAACACTGAAGCTTTCTTT
TRBJ2-3 once TRBV7-2 TRBD2 CASSLGGSAGIDTQYF TGTGCCAGCAGCTTGGGGGGATCAGCGGGGATCGATACGCAGTATTTT
TRBJ2-7 NA TRBV19 NA CASSSGVIGEQYF TGTGCCAGTAGCTCAGGGGTCATTGGCGAGCAGTACTTC
TRBJ2-7 NA TRBV5-1 TRBD1 CASKRDSSSYEQYF TGCGCCAGCAAAAGGGACAGCTCATCCTACGAGCAGTACTTC
TRBJ2-1 NA TRBV2 TRBD2 CASRPGLAGYEQFF TGTGCCAGCAGGCCGGGACTAGCGGGTTATGAGCAGTTCTTC
TRBJ2-1 NA TRBV2 TRBD2 CASSIRLAGDNEQFF TGTGCCAGCAGTATACGACTAGCGGGGGATAATGAGCAGTTCTTC
TRBJ2-7 NA TRBV2 TRBD1 CASKGQGVPSYEQYF TGTGCCAGCAAGGGACAGGGAGTTCCTTCCTACGAGCAGTACTTC
TRBJ2-2 few TRBV7-3 NA CASSLGGRSSRPSGELFF TGTGCCAGCAGTCTAGGCGGGCGGTCTAGCCGTCCGTCCGGGGAGCTGTTTTTT
TRBJ1-1 NA TRBV7-9 TRBD1 CASSYLTGGTEAFF TGTGCCAGCAGCTACCTTACAGGGGGCACTGAAGCTTTCTTT
TRBJ1-1 NA TRBV25-1 NA CASSELAGRGQNTEAFF TGTGCCAGCAGTGAATTAGCCGGCAGGGGCCAGAACACTGAAGCTTTCTTT
TRBJ1-2 NA TRBV5-6 NA CASSLEAGADGYTF TGTGCCAGCAGCTTGGAAGCGGGGGCGGATGGCTACACCTTC
TRBJ2-5 NA TRBV5-1 NA CASSLAPSRETQYF TGCGCCAGCAGCTTGGCCCCTAGCCGTGAGACCCAGTACTTC
TRBJ2-3 NA TRBV6-2/TRBV6-3 TRBD2 CASSYSSLPLAGESTDTQYF TGTGCCAGCAGTTACTCGAGCCTTCCACTAGCGGGGGAAAGCACAGATACGCAGTATTTT
TRBJ2-1 once TRBV11-2 TRBD2 CASSYSGGLYREQFF TGTGCCAGCAGCTATAGCGGGGGGCTGTACAGGGAGCAGTTCTTC
TRBJ2-1 once TRBV11-3 NA CASSRTPNSEQFF TGTGCCAGCAGCCGCACGCCAAACAGTGAGCAGTTCTTC
TRBJ2-2 NA TRBV11-3 NA CASSRRGRSGELFF TGTGCCAGCAGCCGCAGGGGAAGATCCGGGGAGCTGTTTTTT
TRBJ1-1 NA TRBV6-2/TRBV6-3 NA CASSYRGNTEAFF TGTGCCAGCAGTTACAGGGGGAACACTGAAGCTTTCTTT
TRBJ2-6 NA TRBV30 NA CAWSVARTVTSGANVLTF TGTGCCTGGAGTGTAGCGAGAACTGTAACCTCTGGGGCCAACGTCCTGACTTTC
TRBJ1-1 NA TRBV5-1 TRBD1 CASSLGQGRAEAFF TGCGCCAGCAGCTTAGGACAGGGTAGGGCTGAAGCTTTCTTT
TRBJ1-4 NA TRBV7-2 NA CASSLGGPVEKLFF TGTGCCAGCAGCTTAGGAGGGCCCGTTGAAAAACTGTTTTTT
TRBJ2-6 NA TRBV28 TRBD1 CASRRRQGAPGANVLTF TGTGCCAGCCGAAGGCGGCAGGGGGCGCCTGGGGCCAACGTCCTGACTTTC
TRBJ2-1 NA TRBV6-5 NA CASSYRDITYNEQFF TGTGCCAGCAGCTACCGGGACATAACCTACAATGAGCAGTTCTTC
TRBJ2-3 NA TRBV28 NA CASTQMGGTQYF TGTGCCAGCACTCAGATGGGGGGTACGCAGTATTTT
TRBJ2-5 NA TRBV6-5 NA CASSAGPMGTQYF TGTGCCAGCAGCGCGGGCCCGATGGGGACCCAGTACTTC
TRBJ2-1 NA TRBV19 NA CASRPSRGGNEQFF TGTGCCAGTAGGCCGTCAAGGGGGGGCAATGAGCAGTTCTTC
TRBJ1-2 NA TRBV9 NA CASSVGGNYGYTF TGTGCCAGCAGCGTCGGGGGTAACTATGGCTACACCTTC